The clone carrying this TCR beta chain was detected only a few times. The antigen remains undetermined. With 60 Vbeta and 13 Jbeta primers, the PCR was carried out. Sequencing used immunoSEQ multiplex PCR; TCRdb keeps in-frame clones, though not all of them. Seen here are 100,000 or so clones, 63% observed once, and the top ten hold approximately 6%. The entry originates in a study of cytomegalovirus exposure and HLA in healthy donors. Study results and caveats: A later analysis appeared to link common viral pathogens to several of the most significant clusters. The investigators catalogued 150 to 200 TCR beta chains as cytomegalovirus-associated.

Unmatched junction bases numbered 2, after V lost 4 bases and J lost 0 bases. The CDR3 contains 15 residues. Germline V gives CDR1 SNHLY, CDR2 FYNNEI. The genes are TRBV2 and TRBJ1-4, with TRBD1 matching over 7 bases. The TCR comes from a woman in her thirties in good health and CMV-seronegative. The sequencing sample was made of PBMCs. In DNA, the CDR3 is TGTGCCAGCAGTGTGGACAGGACAACTAATGAAAAACTGTTTTTT. As protein: CASSVDRTTNEKLFF.